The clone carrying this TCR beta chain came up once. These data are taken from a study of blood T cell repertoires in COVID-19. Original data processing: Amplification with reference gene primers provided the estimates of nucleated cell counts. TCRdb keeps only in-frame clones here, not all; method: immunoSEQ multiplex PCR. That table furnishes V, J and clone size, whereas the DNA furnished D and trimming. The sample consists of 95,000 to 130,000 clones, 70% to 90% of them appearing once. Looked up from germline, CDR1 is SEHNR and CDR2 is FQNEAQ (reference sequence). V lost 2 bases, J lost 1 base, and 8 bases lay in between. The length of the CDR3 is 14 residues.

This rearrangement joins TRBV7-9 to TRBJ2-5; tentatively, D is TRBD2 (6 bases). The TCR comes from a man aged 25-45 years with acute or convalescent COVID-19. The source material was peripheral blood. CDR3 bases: TGTGCCAGCAGCTTATCGACTAGCCAAGAGACCCAGTACTTC. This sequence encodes CASSLSTSQETQYF.